A single T cell receptor beta chain is shown here with its context. The data originate from a study of blood T cell repertoires in COVID-19. On the study more broadly: PBMCs, B-cell-depleted T cells, or T cells were the source of the cDNA or gDNA that made up the material.

The length of the CDR3 is 14 residues. The V gene's germline CDR1 is SNHLY and CDR2 FYNNEI. Deletions cut 1 base from V and 3 bases from J, with 9 bases between. Seattle researchers signed up patients amid active infection and tracked them longitudinally. Authors' analysis steps: Amplification of reference gene primers provided the estimated nucleated cell counts. Generated by immunoSEQ multiplex PCR, the TCRdb table keeps only in-frame clones and is missing some. From that table come the V and J calls and clone size; the DNA was used to work out D and trimming. The sample shows about 100,000 clones, about nine tenths of them seen only once.

The TCR was taken from a woman between 45 and 65 years old with COVID-19, enrolled during active disease. This chain connects TRBV2 to TRBJ1-1; D is possibly TRBD1 (5 bases). Source material: peripheral blood. This CDR3 reads CASSEEGRDTEAFF. As DNA, the CDR3 is TGTGCCAGCAGTGAAGAGGGGAGGGACACTGAAGCTTTCTTT.